The rows below give T cell receptor beta chains drawn from one sample of a study of cytomegalovirus exposure and HLA in healthy donors. Generated by immunoSEQ multiplex PCR, the TCRdb table keeps only in-frame clones and is missing some. The sample yields some 140,000 clones, roughly 79% seen once. The specimen was PBMCs. These receptors were collected from a man aged 18 to 29 in good health and CMV-seronegative. CDR3s include the opening cysteine and the closing phenylalanine or tryptophan. Each record gives: D gene, V gene, J gene, CDR3 protein. A D gene is named only where the DNA matches it firmly.

>.|TRBV19|TRBJ1-4
CASNQAGEKLFF
>.|TRBV19|TRBJ2-3
CASSSPGGTDTQYF
>.|TRBV27|TRBJ1-6
CASSFSSGLGSYNSPLHF
>TRBD1|TRBV10-3|TRBJ2-1
CAIRRTGGVSYNEQFF
>TRBD1|TRBV15|TRBJ1-2
CATSSAGAGGAYGYTF
>.|TRBV5-1|TRBJ1-2
CASHPGSLYGYTF
>.|TRBV15|TRBJ1-1
CATSRDRNTEAFF
>TRBD1|TRBV5-1|TRBJ2-1
CASSLRQGAYNEQFF
>.|TRBV4-1|TRBJ1-6
CASSQEDDSSYNSPLHF
>TRBD1|TRBV19|TRBJ2-1
CASSISFGQAIHEQFF
>.|TRBV18|TRBJ1-3
CASSPGRSSGNTIYF
>TRBD2|TRBV13|TRBJ2-7
CASSLAGGWSSYEQYF
>TRBD1|TRBV9|TRBJ1-2
CASSAHPNIGTAGGYTF
>.|TRBV27|TRBJ1-6
CASSFLASSYNSPLHF
>.|TRBV11-2|TRBJ2-1
CASSLVPKGVRNEQFF
>.|TRBV29-1|TRBJ2-7
CSIGESSYEQYF
>TRBD2|TRBV30|TRBJ2-3
CASSGLADPTDTQYF
>TRBD1|TRBV6-5|TRBJ2-1
CASQGQLYNEQFF
>TRBD1|TRBV7-9|TRBJ2-1
CSSSPGQGQFF
>TRBD1|TRBV2|TRBJ2-7
CAGQGNRYEQYF
>.|TRBV11-2|TRBJ1-1
CASSLDRGDEAFF
>.|TRBV30|TRBJ2-7
CAWSPGENGYEQYF
>.|TRBV7-8|TRBJ1-1
CASSAGVYTEAFF
>.|TRBV7-2|TRBJ1-1
CASTNRATGEAFF
>TRBD1|TRBV9|TRBJ1-5
CASSKDRVSNQPQHF
>TRBD2|TRBV30|TRBJ2-5
CAWSVGLAVETQYF
>.|TRBV7-6|TRBJ1-4
CASSLGLLWGGRNEKLFF
>.|TRBV6-1|TRBJ2-2
CARIPGQQNTGELFF
>TRBD1|TRBV11-2|TRBJ1-1
CASSPRGRGTEAFF
>TRBD1|TRBV7-9|TRBJ1-2
CASSTDRGRAHRGYTF
>.|TRBV4-2|TRBJ1-6
CASSLEASLQLHF
>TRBD1|TRBV7-3|TRBJ1-2
CASSPTGTPF
>.|TRBV9|TRBJ2-7
CASSGAGLVDEQYF
>.|TRBV5-5|TRBJ1-1
CASSLDGGTEAFF
>.|TRBV11-2|TRBJ2-7
CASSENRAYEQYF
>.|TRBV7-2|TRBJ1-6
CASSLRLDMSYSPLHF
>.|TRBV6-5|TRBJ1-3
CASIPFNSGNTIYF
>TRBD1|TRBV6-6|TRBJ1-4
CASRDRAYIEKLFF